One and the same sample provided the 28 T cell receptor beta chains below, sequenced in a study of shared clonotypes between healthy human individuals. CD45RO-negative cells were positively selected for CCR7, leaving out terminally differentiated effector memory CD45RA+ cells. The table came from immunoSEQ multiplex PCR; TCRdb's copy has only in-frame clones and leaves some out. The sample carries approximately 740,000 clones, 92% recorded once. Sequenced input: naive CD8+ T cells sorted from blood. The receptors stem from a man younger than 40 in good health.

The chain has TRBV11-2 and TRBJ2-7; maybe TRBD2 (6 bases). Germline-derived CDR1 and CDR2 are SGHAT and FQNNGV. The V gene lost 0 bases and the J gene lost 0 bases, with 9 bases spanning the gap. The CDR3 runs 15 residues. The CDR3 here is CASSLEPGDSYEQYF. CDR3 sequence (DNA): TGTGCCAGCAGCTTAGAACCGGGGGACTCCTACGAGCAGTACTTC.

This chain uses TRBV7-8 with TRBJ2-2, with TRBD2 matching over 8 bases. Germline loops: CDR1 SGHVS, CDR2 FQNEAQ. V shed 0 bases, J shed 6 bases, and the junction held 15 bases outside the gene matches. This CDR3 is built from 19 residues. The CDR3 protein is CASSLAPGLAGVLAGELFF. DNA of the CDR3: TGTGCCAGCAGCTTAGCTCCCGGACTAGCTGGGGTTTTGGCCGGGGAGCTGTTTTTT.

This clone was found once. In nucleotides, the CDR3 is TGCGCCAGCAGTGAGTTCTCCCATGAGCAGTTCTTC. The encoded protein is CASSEFSHEQFF. The chain links TRBV10-2 to TRBJ2-1; D remains unclear. The V end lost 1 base, the J end lost 8 bases, and 6 bases lay between the germline ends. This CDR3 is 12 amino acids long. CDR1 is WSHSY, CDR2 SAAADI, per germline.

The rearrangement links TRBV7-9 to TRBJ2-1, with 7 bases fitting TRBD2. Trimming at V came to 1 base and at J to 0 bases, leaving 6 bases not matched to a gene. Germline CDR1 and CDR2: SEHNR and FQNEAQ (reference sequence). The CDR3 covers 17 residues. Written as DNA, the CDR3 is TGTGCCAGCAGCTTAGGGGGTAGCGGGCGCTCCTACAATGAGCAGTTCTTC. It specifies CASSLGGSGRSYNEQFF.

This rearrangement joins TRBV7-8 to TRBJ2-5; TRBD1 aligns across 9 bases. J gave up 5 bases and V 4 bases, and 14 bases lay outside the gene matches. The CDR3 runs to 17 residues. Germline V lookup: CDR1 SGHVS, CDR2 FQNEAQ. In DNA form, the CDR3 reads TGTGCCAGCAGCTCGGGACAGGGTGGAATCCAGGGGGAGACCCAGTACTTC. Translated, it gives CASSSGQGGIQGETQYF.

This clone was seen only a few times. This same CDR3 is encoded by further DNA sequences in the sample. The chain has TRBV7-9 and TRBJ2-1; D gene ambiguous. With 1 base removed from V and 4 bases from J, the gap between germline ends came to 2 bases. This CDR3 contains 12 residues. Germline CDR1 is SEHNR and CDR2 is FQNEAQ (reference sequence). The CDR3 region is CASSLDYNEQFF. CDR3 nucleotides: TGTGCCAGCAGCTTAGATTACAATGAGCAGTTCTTC.

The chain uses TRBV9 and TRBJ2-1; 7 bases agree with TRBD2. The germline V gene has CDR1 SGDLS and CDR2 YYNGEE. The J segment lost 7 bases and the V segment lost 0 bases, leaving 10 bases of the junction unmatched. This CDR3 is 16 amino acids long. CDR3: CASSVEPSGSRNEQFF. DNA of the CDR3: TGTGCCAGCAGCGTAGAACCTAGCGGAAGTCGGAATGAGCAGTTCTTC.

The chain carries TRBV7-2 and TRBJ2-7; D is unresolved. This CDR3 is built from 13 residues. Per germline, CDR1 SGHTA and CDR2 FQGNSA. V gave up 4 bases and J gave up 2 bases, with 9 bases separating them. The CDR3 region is CASSYYLAYEQYF. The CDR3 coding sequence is TGTGCCAGCAGCTATTACCTAGCCTACGAGCAGTACTTC.

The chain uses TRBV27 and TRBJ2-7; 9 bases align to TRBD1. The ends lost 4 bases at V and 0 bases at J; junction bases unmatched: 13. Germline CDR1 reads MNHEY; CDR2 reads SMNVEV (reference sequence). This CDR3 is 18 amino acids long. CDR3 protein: CASSSRDRDHLGSYEQYF. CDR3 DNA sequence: TGTGCCAGCAGTTCCCGGGACAGGGATCATCTCGGCTCCTACGAGCAGTACTTC.

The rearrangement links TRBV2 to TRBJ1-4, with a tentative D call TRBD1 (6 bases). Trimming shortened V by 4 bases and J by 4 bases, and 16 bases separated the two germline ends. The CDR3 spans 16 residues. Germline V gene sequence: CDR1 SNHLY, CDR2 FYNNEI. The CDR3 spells CASSAEMGAINEKLFF. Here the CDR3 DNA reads TGTGCCAGCAGTGCCGAGATGGGGGCGATTAATGAAAAACTGTTTTTT.

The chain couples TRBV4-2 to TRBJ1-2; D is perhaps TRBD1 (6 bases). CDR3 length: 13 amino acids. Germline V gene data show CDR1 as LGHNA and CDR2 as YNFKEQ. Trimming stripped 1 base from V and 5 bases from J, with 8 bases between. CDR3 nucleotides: TGTGCCAGCAGCCAAGGGACAGCTTATGGCTACACCTTC. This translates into CASSQGTAYGYTF.

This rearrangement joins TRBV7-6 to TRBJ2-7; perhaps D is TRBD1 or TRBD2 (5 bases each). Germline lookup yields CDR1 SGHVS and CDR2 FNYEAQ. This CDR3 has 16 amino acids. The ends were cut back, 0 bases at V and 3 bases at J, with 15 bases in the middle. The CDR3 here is CASSLAGPDLYYEQYF. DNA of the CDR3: TGTGCCAGCAGCTTAGCGGGACCCGACCTCTACTACGAGCAGTACTTC.

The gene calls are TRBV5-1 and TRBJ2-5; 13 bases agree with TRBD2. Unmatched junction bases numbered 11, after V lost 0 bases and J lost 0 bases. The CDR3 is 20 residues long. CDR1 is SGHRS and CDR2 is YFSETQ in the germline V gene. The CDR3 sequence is CASSLVGTSGVSLYQETQYF. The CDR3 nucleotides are TGCGCCAGCAGCTTGGTTGGGACTAGCGGGGTATCCTTGTACCAAGAGACCCAGTACTTC.

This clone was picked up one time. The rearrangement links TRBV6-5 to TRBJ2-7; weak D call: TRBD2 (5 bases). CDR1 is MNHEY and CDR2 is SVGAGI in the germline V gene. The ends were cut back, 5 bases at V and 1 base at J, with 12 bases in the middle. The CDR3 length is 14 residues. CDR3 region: CASSQKGESYEQYF. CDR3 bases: TGTGCCAGCAGTCAAAAGGGAGAATCCTACGAGCAGTACTTC.

The CDR3 protein is CASRRTGGDEQFF. CDR3 DNA sequence: TGTGCCAGCAGGCGGACAGGGGGCGATGAGCAGTTCTTC. The chain couples TRBV6-1 to TRBJ2-1; 11 bases line up with TRBD1. The V gene end was trimmed by 6 bases and the J gene end by 8 bases; junction bases not matched to a gene: 3. Germline-derived CDR1 and CDR2 are MNHNS and SASEGT. The CDR3 is 13 amino acids.

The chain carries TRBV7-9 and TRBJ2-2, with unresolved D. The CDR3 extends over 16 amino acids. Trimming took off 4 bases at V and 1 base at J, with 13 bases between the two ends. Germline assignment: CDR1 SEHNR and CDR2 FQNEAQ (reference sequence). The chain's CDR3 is CASSYGWQVNTGELFF. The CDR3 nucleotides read TGTGCCAGCAGCTACGGTTGGCAGGTGAACACCGGGGAGCTGTTTTTT.

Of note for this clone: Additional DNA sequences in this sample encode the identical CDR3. CDR3 nucleotides: TGTGCCAGCAGTTATCGGAACTCCTACGAGCAGTACTTC. This gives the protein CASSYRNSYEQYF. The chain uses TRBV28 and TRBJ2-7; D gene uncertain. V gave up 4 bases and J gave up 0 bases, with 7 bases separating them. The CDR3 loop spans 13 amino acids. Germline lookup yields CDR1 MDHEN and CDR2 SYDVKM.

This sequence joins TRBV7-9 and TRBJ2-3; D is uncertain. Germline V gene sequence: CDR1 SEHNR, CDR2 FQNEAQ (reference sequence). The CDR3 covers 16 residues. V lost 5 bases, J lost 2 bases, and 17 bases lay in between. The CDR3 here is CASSRPGFRYTDTQYF. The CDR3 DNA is TGTGCCAGCAGCCGGCCCGGGTTCAGATACACAGATACGCAGTATTTT.

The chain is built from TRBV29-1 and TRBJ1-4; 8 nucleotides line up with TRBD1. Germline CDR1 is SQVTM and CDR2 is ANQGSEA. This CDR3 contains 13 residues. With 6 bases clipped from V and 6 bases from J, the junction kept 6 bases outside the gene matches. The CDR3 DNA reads TGCAGCGTAGTGACAGGGGAGGATGAAAAACTGTTTTTT. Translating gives CSVVTGEDEKLFF.

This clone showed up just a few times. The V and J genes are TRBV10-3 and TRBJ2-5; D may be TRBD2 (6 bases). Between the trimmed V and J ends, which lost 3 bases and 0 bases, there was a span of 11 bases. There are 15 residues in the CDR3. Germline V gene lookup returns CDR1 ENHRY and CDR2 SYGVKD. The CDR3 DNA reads TGTGCCATCAGTGACGGCGGGGCGTACCAAGAGACCCAGTACTTC. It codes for CAISDGGAYQETQYF.

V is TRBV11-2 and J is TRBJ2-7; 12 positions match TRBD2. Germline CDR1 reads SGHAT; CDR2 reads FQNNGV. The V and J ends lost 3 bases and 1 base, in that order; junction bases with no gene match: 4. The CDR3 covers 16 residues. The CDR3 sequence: CASSFRLAGGSYEQYF. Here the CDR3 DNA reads TGTGCCAGCAGCTTCCGGCTAGCGGGAGGGTCCTACGAGCAGTACTTC.

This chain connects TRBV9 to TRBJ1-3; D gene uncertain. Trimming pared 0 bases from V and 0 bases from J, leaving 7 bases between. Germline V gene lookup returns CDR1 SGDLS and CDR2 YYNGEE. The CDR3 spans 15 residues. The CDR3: CASSVAAYSGNTIYF. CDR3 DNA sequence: TGTGCCAGCAGCGTAGCCGCATACTCTGGAAACACCATATATTTT.

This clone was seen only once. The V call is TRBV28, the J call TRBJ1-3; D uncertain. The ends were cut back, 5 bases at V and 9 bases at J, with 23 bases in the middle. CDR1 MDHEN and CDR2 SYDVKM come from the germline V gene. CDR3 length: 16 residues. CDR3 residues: CASSPTTGLGFGTIYF. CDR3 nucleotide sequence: TGTGCCAGCAGTCCAACGACGGGTTTGGGGTTTGGCACCATATATTTT.

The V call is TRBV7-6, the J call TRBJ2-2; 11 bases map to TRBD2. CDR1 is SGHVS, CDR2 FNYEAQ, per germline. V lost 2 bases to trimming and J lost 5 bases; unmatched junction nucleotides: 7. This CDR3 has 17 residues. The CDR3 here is CASSLILAGESTGELFF. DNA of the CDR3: TGTGCCAGCAGCTTAATACTAGCGGGAGAAAGTACCGGGGAGCTGTTTTTT.

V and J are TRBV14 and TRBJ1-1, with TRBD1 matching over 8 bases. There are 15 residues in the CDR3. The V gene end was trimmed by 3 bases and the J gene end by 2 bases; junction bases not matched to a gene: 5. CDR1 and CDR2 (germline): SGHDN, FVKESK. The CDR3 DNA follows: TGTGCCAGCAGCCATATACAGGGGGGCAACACTGAAGCTTTCTTT. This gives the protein CASSHIQGGNTEAFF.

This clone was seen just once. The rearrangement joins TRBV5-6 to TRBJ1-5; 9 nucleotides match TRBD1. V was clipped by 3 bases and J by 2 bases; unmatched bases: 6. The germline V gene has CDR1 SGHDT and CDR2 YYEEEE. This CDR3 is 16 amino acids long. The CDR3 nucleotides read TGTGCCAGCAGCTCGGGACAGGGTTTTCGCAATCAGCCCCAGCATTTT. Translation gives CASSSGQGFRNQPQHF. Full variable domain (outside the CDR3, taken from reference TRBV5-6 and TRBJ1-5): DAGVTQSPTHLIKTRGQQVTLRCSPKSGHDTVSWYQQALGQGPQFIFQYYEEEERQRGNFPDRFSGHQFPNYSSELNVNALLLGDSALYLCASSSGQGFRNQPQHFGDGTRLSIL.

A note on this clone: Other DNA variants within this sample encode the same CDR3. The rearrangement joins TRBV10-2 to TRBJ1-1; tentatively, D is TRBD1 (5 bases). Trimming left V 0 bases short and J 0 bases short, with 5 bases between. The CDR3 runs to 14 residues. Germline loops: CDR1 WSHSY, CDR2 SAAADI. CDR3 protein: CASSESTVNTEAFF. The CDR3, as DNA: TGCGCCAGCAGTGAGTCGACAGTGAACACTGAAGCTTTCTTT.

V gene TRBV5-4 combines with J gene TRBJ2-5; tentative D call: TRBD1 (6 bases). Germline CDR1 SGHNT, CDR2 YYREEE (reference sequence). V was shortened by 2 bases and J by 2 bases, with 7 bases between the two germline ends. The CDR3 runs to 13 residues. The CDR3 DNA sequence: TGTGCCAGCAGCTTTGGACAGCAAGAGACCCAGTACTTC. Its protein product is CASSFGQQETQYF.